This TCR beta chain was obtained from a study of cytomegalovirus exposure and HLA in healthy donors. Broader study findings: Among TCR beta chains, those listed as cytomegalovirus-associated numbered over 150. It was reported that TCR beta sequences correctly inferred the HLA-A and HLA-B alleles for most subjects. Rates of TCR association differed by HLA locus in a later analysis, with DRB1 highest and HLA-C lowest.

The PCR contained 60 Vbeta and 13 Jbeta primers. Data came from immunoSEQ multiplex PCR; TCRdb stores just in-frame clones and leaves some out. The data contain approximately 110,000 clones, around 75% of them singletons. The CDR3 has 13 amino acids. Germline V gives CDR1 LNHDA, CDR2 SQIVND (reference sequence). V was pared by 5 bases and J by 2 bases, with 6 bases between. Regarding this clone: Its target is not known.

The specimen was PBMCs. The chain is built from TRBV19 and TRBJ1-4, with unresolved D. The TCR sequence derives from a woman younger than 45 in good health and CMV-seronegative. This CDR3 reads CASSRQTNEKLFF. As DNA, the CDR3 is TGTGCCAGTAGTCGTCAGACTAATGAAAAACTGTTTTTT.